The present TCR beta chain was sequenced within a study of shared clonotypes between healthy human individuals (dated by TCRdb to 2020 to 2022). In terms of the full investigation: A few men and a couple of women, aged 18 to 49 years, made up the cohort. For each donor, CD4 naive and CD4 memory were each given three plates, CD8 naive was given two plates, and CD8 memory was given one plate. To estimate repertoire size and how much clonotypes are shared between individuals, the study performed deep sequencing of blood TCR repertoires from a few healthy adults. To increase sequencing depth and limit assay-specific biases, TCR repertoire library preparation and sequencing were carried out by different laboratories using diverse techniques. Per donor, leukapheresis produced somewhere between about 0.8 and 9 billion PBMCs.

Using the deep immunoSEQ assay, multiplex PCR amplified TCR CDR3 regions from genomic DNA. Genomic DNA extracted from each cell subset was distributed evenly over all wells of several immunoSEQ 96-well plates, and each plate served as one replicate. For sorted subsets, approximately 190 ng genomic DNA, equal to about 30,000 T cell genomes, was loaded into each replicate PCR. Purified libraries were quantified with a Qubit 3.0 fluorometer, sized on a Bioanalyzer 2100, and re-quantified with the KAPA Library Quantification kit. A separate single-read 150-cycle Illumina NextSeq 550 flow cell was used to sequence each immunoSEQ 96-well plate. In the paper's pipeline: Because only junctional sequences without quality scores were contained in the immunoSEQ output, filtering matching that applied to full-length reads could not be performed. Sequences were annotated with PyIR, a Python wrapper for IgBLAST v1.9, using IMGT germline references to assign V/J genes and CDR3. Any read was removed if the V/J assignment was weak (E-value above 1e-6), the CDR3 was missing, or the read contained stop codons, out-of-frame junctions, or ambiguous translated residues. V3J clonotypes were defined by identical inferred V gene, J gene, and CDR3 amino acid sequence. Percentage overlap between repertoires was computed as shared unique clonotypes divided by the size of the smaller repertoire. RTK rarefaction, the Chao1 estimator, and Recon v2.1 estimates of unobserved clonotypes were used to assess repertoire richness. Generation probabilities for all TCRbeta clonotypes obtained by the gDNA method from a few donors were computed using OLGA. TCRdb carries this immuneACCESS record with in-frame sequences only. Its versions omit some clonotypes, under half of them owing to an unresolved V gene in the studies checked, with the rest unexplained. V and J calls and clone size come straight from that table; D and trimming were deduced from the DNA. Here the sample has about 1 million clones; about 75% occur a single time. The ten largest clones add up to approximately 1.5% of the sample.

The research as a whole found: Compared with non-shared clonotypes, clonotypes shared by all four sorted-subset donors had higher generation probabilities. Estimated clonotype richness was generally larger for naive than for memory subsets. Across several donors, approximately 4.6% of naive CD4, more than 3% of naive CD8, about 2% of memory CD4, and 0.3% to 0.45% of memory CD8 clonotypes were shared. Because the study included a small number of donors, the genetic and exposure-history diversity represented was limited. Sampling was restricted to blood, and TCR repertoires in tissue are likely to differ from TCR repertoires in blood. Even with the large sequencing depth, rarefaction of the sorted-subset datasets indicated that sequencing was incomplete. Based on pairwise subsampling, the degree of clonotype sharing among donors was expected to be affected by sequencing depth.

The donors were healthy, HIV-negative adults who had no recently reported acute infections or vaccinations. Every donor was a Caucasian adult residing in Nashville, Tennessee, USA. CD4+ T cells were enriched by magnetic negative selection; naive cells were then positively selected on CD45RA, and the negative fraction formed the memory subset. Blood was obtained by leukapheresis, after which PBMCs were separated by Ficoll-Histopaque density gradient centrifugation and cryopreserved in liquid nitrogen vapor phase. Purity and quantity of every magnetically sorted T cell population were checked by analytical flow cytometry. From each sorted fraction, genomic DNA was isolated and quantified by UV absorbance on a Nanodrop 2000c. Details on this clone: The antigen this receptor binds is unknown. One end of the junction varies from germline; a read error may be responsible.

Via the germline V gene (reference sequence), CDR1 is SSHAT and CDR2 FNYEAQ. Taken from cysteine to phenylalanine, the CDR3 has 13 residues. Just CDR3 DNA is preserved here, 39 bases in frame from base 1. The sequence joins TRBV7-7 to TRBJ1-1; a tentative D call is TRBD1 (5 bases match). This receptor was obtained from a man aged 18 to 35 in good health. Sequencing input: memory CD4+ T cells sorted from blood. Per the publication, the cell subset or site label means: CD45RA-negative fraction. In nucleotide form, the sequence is TGTGCTAGCAGCTTAGACAGAAGCACTGAAGCTTTCTTT. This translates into CASSLDRSTEAFF.